These 15 T cell receptor beta chains were sequenced from one sample in a study of T cells in Graves' hyperthyroidism and ophthalmopathy. Researchers amplified the TCR beta CDR3 regions from RNA transcripts. The TCR CDR3 first-round RT-PCR relied on the HTBI primer set. MiXCR, applied by TCRdb to the multiplex PCR reads, yields one record per CDR3 protein. The repertoire includes about 480,000 distinct CDR3 sequences, approximately 23% of them detected once, and around 54% sits in the top ten. Sequenced: blood. These TCRs come from a woman between 70 and 85 years old with Graves' ophthalmopathy.

A few counts support this clonotype. The chain links TRBV24-1 to TRBJ2-3; D gene uncertain. This CDR3 is 11 amino acids long. Per germline, CDR1 KGHDR and CDR2 SFDVKD. Trimming cost V 9 bases and J 2 bases, with 5 bases left between them. The CDR3 DNA sequence: TGTGCCACCGGATTCACAGATACGCAGTATTTT. This translates into CATGFTDTQYF.

The rearrangement joins TRBV7-9 to TRBJ2-3; maybe TRBD1 (6 bases). The CDR3 runs 18 residues. Germline V gene sequence: CDR1 SEHNR, CDR2 FQNEAQ (reference sequence). V was clipped by 3 bases and J by 1 base, with 20 bases between them. The CDR3 region is CASSFYHIGTIRTDTQYF. Here the CDR3 DNA reads TGTGCCAGCAGCTTTTATCATATCGGGACAATTCGCACAGATACGCAGTATTTT.

The chain recombines TRBV20-1 with TRBJ2-7, with D perhaps matching TRBD1 (6 bases). The CDR3 covers 15 residues. Trimming took off 0 bases at V and 3 bases at J, with 15 bases between the two ends. CDR1 is DFQATT and CDR2 is SNEGSKA in the germline V gene (reference sequence). The CDR3 loop reads CSARDTGLLVYEQYF. The CDR3 DNA follows: TGCAGTGCTAGAGATACAGGGCTACTTGTCTACGAGCAGTACTTC.

This clonotype was seen at least ten times. The chain carries TRBV7-2 and TRBJ1-2; D gene uncertain. Germline V gene data show CDR1 as SGHTA and CDR2 as FQGNSA. Trimming left V 5 bases short and J 1 base short, with 5 bases between. The CDR3 is 12 residues long. The CDR3 region has the DNA TGTGCCAGCAGCACTTTTAACTATGGCTACACCTTC. Translating it yields CASSTFNYGYTF.

This clonotype was seen a handful of times. This chain joins TRBV9 and TRBJ2-1; D possibly corresponds to TRBD1 (6 bases). Trimming pared 2 bases from V and 0 bases from J, leaving 15 bases between. Germline V gene lookup returns CDR1 SGDLS and CDR2 YYNGEE. The CDR3 extends over 17 amino acids. CDR3 sequence (DNA): TGTGCCAGCAGCGTTACAGGGTGGGGTGGCTCCTACAATGAGCAGTTCTTC. Protein product: CASSVTGWGGSYNEQFF. Drawing the rest from reference TRBV9 and TRBJ2-1, the complete variable domain is DSGVTQTPKHLITATGQRVTLRCSPRSGDLSVYWYQQSLDQGLQFLIQYYNGEERAKGNILERFSAQQFPDLHSELNLSSLELGDSALYFCASSVTGWGGSYNEQFFGPGTRLTVL.

This clonotype has a count of ten or more. This CDR3 is CASSVRQGVAGELFF. The CDR3 region has the DNA TGTGCCAGCAGTGTAAGGCAGGGGGTTGCCGGGGAGCTGTTTTTT. The chain has TRBV2 and TRBJ2-2, with 7 bases that match TRBD1. J lost 6 bases, V lost 4 bases, and 8 bases had no gene match. Germline CDR1 is SNHLY and CDR2 is FYNNEI. The CDR3 contains 15 residues.

J is TRBJ2-3 and V is TRBV11-1; 7 bases match TRBD1. The CDR3 is 15 residues long. Germline V CDR1 and CDR2: SGHAT, FQDESV (reference sequence). V gave up 1 base and J gave up 2 bases; unmatched junction bases: 3. The CDR3 protein is CASSLVGTVTDTQYF. The CDR3 coding sequence is TGTGCCAGCAGCTTAGTCGGGACAGTCACAGATACGCAGTATTTT.

This chain connects TRBV28 to TRBJ1-4, with 8 nucleotides matching TRBD1. This CDR3 region has 14 residues. Germline lookup yields CDR1 MDHEN and CDR2 SYDVKM. Trimming removed 3 bases from V and 8 bases from J; junction bases left unmatched: 5. The DNA for the CDR3 is TGTGCCAGCAGTTTGACGACAGGGGCCGAAAAACTGTTTTTT. Translation gives CASSLTTGAEKLFF.

There are a few counts of this clonotype. The gene calls are TRBV6-1 and TRBJ1-2; 7 bases map to TRBD1. V dropped 1 base and J dropped 3; count of bases not matched to a gene: 5. The CDR3 sequence is 15 residues long. Germline-derived CDR1 and CDR2 are MNHNS and SASEGT. CDR3: CASSEGPGTDYGYTF. In DNA, the CDR3 is TGTGCCAGCAGTGAAGGACCCGGGACAGACTATGGCTACACCTTC.

This clonotype was detected only a few times. This chain uses TRBV7-2 with TRBJ1-3; TRBD1 aligns across 7 bases. CDR1 is SGHTA and CDR2 is FQGNSA in the germline V gene. The CDR3 is 15 residues long. Trimming removed 3 bases from V and 0 bases from J; junction bases left unmatched: 2. The CDR3 is CASSFGTASGNTIYF. CDR3 DNA sequence: TGTGCCAGCAGCTTTGGGACAGCCTCTGGAAACACCATATATTTT.

This chain joins TRBV6-2 or TRBV6-3 and TRBJ2-3; 8 bases align to TRBD2. CDR1 MNHEY and CDR2 SVGEGT come from the germline V gene. V shed 5 bases and J 4 bases; nucleotides not matched to a gene: 8. CDR3 size: 15 residues. The DNA of the CDR3 is TGTGCCAGCAGTCCGAGCGGGAGTTTTTCAGATACGCAGTATTTT. It is translated as CASSPSGSFSDTQYF.

The table lists this clonotype with a few counts. In DNA form, the CDR3 reads TGCAGTGCGAGGTCCGCAGTCTATGGCTACACCTTC. Protein sequence: CSARSAVYGYTF. V usage is TRBV20-1 and J usage is TRBJ1-2; no firm D call. CDR3 size: 12 residues. Trimming removed 6 bases from V and 4 bases from J, with 12 bases in between. Germline assignment: CDR1 DFQATT and CDR2 SNEGSKA (reference sequence).

Turning to this clonotype: One end of the junction fails to match germline, which may point to a read error. The rearrangement uses TRBV7-2 and TRBJ1-4; D is undetermined. The CDR3 extends over 15 amino acids. Germline V CDR1 and CDR2: SGHTA, FQGNSA. CDR3 nucleotides: TGCGCCAGCAGCGCCCAGTGGGCAACTAATGAAAAACTGTTTTTT. This translates into CASSAQWATNEKLFF.

The V gene is TRBV5-1, the J gene TRBJ1-3, with D possibly TRBD1 on 6 matching bases. CDR1 and CDR2 from the germline V gene are SGHRS and YFSETQ. The CDR3 extends over 15 amino acids. Trimming removed 3 bases at V and 2 bases at J, with 12 bases between. This CDR3 is CASSSGAAAGNTIYF. Written as DNA, the CDR3 is TGCGCCAGCAGCTCAGGGGCGGCGGCTGGAAACACCATATATTTT.

This clonotype showed up many times. This rearrangement joins TRBV2 to TRBJ2-2; the D gene is possibly TRBD2 (6 bases). This CDR3 has 15 amino acids. Trimming took 5 bases from V and 2 from J, leaving 12 bases between them. Germline CDR1 and CDR2: SNHLY and FYNNEI. In nucleotides, the CDR3 is TGTGCCAGCAGTAACCTAGCGTTAAACACCGGGGAGCTGTTTTTT. Protein product: CASSNLALNTGELFF.